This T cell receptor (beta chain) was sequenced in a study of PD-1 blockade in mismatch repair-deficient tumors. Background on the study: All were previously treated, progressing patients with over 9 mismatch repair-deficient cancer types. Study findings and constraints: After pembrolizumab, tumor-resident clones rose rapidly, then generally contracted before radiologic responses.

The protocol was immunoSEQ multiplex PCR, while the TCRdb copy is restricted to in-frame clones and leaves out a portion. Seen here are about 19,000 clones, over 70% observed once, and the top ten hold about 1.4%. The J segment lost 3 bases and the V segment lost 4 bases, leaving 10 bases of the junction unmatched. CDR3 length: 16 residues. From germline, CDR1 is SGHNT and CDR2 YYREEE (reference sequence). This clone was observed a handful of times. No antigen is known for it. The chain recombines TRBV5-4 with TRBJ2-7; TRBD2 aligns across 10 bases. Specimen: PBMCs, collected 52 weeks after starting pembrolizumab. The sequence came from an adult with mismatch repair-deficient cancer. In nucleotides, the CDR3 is TGTGCCAGCAGCCCCCGGGTGCTAGCGGGAGTCTACGAGCAGTACTTC. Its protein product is CASSPRVLAGVYEQYF. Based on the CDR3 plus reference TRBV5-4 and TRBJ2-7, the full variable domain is ETGVTQSPTHLIKTRGQQVTLRCSSQSGHNTVSWYQQALGQGPQFIFQYYREEENGRGNFPPRFSGLQFPNYSSELNVNALELDDSALYLCASSPRVLAGVYEQYFGPGTRLTVT.